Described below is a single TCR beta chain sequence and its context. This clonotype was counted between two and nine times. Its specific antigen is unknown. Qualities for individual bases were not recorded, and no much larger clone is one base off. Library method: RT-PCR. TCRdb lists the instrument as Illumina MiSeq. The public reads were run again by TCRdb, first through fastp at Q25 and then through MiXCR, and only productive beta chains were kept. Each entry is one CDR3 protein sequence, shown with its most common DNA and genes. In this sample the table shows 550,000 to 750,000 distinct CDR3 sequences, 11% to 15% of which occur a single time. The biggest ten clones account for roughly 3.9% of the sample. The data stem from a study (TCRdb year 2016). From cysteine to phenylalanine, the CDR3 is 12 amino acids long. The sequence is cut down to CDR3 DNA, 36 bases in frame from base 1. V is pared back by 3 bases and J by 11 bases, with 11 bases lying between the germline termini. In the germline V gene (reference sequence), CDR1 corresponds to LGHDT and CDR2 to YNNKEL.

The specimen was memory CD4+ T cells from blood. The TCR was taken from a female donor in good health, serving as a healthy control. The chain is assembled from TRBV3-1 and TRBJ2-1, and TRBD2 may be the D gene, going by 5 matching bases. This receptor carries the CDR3 CASSQRGRQQFF. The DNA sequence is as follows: TGTGCCAGCAGCCAGCGCGGGCGCCAGCAGTTCTTC.